This T cell receptor (beta chain) stems from a study of T cell responses to AZD1222 COVID-19 vaccine. Broader study findings: Among the donors, most were white British and more were female, and clonal diversity was possibly underestimated. Dominant at 160-218 and 743-854, vaccine-associated CD4 TCRs also spanned spike.

V lost 0 bases and J 0 bases, leaving 10 bases between the germline ends. This CDR3 has 16 amino acids. Germline V gene sequence: CDR1 MNHEY, CDR2 SVGEGT. Remarks on this clone: The antigen remains unidentified.

This table comes from immunoSEQ multiplex PCR, and its TCRdb copy is limited to in-frame clones, with some not included. The sample shows some 100,000 clones, roughly 89% of them seen only once. Sequencing was performed on peripheral blood, taken 28 days after the second AZD1222 dose. The clonotype comes from an adult who received the AZD1222 COVID-19 vaccine. The rearrangement links TRBV6-2 or TRBV6-3 to TRBJ2-3; D is uncertain. CDR3 residues: CASSYSGSSSTDTQYF. In DNA, the CDR3 is TGTGCCAGCAGTTACTCAGGCAGTTCTAGCACAGATACGCAGTATTTT.